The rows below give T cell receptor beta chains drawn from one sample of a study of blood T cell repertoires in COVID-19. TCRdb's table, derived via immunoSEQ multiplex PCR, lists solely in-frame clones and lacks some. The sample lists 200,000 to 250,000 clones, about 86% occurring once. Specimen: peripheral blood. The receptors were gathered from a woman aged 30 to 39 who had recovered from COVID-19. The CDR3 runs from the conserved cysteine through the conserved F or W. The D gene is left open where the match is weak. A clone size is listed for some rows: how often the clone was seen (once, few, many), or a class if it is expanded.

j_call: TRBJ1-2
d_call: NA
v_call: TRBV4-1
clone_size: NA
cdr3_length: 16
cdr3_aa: CASSQEPSRFNYGYTF
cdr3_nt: TGCGCCAGCAGCCAAGAGCCATCACGGTTTAACTATGGCTACACCTTC

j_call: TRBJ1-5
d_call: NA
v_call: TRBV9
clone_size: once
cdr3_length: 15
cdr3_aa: CASSVGQGSNQPQHF
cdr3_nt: TGTGCCAGCAGCGTAGGGCAGGGGAGCAATCAGCCCCAGCATTTT

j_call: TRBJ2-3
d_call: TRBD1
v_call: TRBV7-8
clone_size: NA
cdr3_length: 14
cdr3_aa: CASSLVGTGDTQYF
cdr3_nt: TGTGCCAGCAGCTTAGTAGGGACAGGAGATACGCAGTATTTT

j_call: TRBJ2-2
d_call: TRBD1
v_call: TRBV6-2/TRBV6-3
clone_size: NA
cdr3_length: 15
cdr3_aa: CASSAGTANTGELFF
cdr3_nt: TGTGCCAGCAGTGCCGGGACAGCGAACACCGGGGAGCTGTTTTTT

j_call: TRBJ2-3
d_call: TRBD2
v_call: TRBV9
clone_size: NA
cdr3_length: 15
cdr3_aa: CASSVGSGGTDTQYF
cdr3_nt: TGTGCCAGCAGCGTAGGTAGCGGGGGCACAGATACGCAGTATTTT

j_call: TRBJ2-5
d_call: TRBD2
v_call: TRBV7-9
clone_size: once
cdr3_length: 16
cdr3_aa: CASSFLAGGGSETQYF
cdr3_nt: TGTGCCAGCAGCTTCCTAGCGGGAGGAGGATCGGAGACCCAGTACTTC

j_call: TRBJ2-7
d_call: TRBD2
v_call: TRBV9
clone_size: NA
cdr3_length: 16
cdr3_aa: CASSVGGLAGVYEQYF
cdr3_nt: TGTGCCAGCAGCGTAGGGGGACTAGCGGGAGTCTACGAGCAGTACTTC

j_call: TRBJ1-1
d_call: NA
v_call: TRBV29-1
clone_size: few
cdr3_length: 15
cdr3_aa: CSVAGPLYQGTEAFF
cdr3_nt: TGCAGCGTCGCCGGCCCCCTCTATCAGGGCACTGAAGCTTTCTTT

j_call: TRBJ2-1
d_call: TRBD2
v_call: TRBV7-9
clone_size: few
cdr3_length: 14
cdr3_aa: CASTETSEHNEQFF
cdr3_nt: TGTGCCAGCACCGAGACTAGCGAGCACAATGAGCAGTTCTTC

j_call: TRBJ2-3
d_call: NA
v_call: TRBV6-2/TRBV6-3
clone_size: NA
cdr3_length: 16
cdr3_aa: CASSSLRGLTADTQYF
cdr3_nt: TGTGCCAGCAGTTCACTCAGGGGCCTCACCGCAGATACGCAGTATTTT

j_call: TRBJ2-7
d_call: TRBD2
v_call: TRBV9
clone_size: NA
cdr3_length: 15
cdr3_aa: CASSVGAGATHEQYF
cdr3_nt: TGTGCCAGCAGCGTGGGAGCGGGAGCGACTCACGAGCAGTACTTC

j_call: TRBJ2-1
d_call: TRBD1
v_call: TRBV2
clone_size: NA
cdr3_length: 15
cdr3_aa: CASSERQGGYNEQFF
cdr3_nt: TGTGCCAGCAGTGAGAGACAGGGCGGCTACAATGAGCAGTTCTTC

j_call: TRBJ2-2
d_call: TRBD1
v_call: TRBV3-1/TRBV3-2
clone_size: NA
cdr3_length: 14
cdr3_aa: CASSQAGGAGELFF
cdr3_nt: TGTGCCAGCAGCCAAGCAGGGGGAGCCGGGGAGCTGTTTTTT

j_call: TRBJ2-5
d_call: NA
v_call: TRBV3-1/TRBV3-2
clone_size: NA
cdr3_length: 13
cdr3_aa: CASSQVGVQTQYF
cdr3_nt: TGTGCCAGCAGCCAAGTGGGAGTACAGACCCAGTACTTC

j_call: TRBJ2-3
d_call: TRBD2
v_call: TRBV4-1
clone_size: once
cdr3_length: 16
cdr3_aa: CASRQTERESTDTQYF
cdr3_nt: TGCGCCAGCAGGCAGACGGAGCGGGAGAGCACAGATACGCAGTATTTT

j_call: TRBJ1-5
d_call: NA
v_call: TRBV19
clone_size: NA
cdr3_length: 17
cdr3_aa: CASSIDIGVSGNQPQHF
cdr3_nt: TGTGCCAGTAGTATAGATATCGGCGTAAGCGGTAATCAGCCCCAGCATTTT

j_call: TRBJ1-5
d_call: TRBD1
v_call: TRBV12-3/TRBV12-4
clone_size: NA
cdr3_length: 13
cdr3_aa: CASSRTGGQPQHF
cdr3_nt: TGTGCCAGCAGTCGGACAGGGGGCCAGCCCCAGCATTTT

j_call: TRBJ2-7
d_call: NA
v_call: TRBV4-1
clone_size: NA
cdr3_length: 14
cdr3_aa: CASSQDVGHYEQYF
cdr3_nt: TGCGCCAGCAGCCAAGACGTGGGCCACTACGAGCAGTACTTC

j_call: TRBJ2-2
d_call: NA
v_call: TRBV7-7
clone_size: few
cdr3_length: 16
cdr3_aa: CASSPWRRERTGELFF
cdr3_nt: TGTGCCAGCAGCCCCTGGCGAAGGGAGAGAACCGGGGAGCTGTTTTTT

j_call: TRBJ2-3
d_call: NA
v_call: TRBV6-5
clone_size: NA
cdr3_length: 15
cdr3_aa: CASSYEASAQGTQYF
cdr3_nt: TGTGCCAGCAGTTACGAGGCGAGCGCCCAGGGTACGCAGTATTTT

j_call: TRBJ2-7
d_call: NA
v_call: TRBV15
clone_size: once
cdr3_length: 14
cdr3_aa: CATSRDAGASEQYF
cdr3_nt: TGTGCCACCAGCAGAGATGCGGGGGCGTCTGAGCAGTACTTC

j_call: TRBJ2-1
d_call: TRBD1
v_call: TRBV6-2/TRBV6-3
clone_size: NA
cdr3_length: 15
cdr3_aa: CASSYSPGGDDEQFF
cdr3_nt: TGTGCCAGCAGTTACTCGCCAGGGGGCGATGATGAGCAGTTCTTC

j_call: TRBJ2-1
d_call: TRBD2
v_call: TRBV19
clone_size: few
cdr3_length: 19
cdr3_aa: CASSINGGLAGSSYNEQFF
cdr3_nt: TGTGCCAGTAGTATAAACGGCGGACTAGCGGGATCCTCCTACAATGAGCAGTTCTTC

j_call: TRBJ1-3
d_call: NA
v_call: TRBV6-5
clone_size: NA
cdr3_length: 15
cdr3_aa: CASSRQGSSGNTIYF
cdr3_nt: TGTGCCAGCAGCCGGCAGGGCAGCTCTGGAAACACCATATATTTT

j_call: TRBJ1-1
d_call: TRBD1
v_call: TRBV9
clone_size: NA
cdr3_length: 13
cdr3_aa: CASGGQGATEAFF
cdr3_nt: TGTGCCTCAGGGGGGCAGGGGGCCACTGAAGCTTTCTTT

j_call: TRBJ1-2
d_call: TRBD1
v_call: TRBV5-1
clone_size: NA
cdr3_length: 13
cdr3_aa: CASSYTGDEGYTF
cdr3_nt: TGCGCCAGCAGCTACACAGGGGACGAGGGCTACACCTTC

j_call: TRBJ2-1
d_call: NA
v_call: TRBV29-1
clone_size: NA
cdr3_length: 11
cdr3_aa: CSVLRSNEQFF
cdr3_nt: TGCAGCGTTCTCCGGAGCAATGAGCAGTTCTTC

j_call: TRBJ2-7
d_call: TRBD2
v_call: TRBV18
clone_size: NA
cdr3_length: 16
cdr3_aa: CASSPLGGRTHYEQYF
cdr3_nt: TGTGCCAGCTCACCCCTTGGCGGGAGGACTCACTACGAGCAGTACTTC

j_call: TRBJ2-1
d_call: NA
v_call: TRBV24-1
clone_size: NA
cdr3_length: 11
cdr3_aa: CATSALNEQFF
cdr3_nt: TGTGCCACCAGTGCTCTCAATGAGCAGTTCTTC

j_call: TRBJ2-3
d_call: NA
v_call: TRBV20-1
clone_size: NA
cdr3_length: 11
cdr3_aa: CSAPFTDTQYF
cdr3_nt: TGCAGTGCCCCCTTCACAGATACGCAGTATTTT

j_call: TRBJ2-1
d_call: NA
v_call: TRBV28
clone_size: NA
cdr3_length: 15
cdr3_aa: CASSLIPSAINEQFF
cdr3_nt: TGTGCCAGCAGTTTAATCCCTAGCGCAATCAATGAGCAGTTCTTC

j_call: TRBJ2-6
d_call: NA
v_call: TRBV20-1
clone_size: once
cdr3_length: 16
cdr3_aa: CSASPRGAGGANVLTF
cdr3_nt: TGCAGTGCTAGTCCCAGGGGGGCCGGCGGGGCCAACGTCCTGACTTTC

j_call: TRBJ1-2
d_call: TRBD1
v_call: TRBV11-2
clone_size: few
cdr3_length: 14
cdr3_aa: CASSYTGGVRGYTF
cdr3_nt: TGTGCCAGCAGCTACACAGGGGGGGTACGGGGCTACACCTTC

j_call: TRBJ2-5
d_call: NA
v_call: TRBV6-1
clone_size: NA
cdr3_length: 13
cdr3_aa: CASRSGSPGTQYF
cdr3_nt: TGTGCCAGCCGATCTGGGAGCCCAGGGACCCAGTACTTC

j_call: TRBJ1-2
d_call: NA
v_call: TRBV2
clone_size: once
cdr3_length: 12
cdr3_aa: CASSRQAKGYTF
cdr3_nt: TGTGCCAGCAGTCGACAGGCGAAGGGCTACACCTTC

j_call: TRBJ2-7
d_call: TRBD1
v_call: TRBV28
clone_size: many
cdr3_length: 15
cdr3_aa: CASNSQGAHNYEQYF
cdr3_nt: TGTGCCAGCAATTCCCAGGGGGCCCACAATTACGAGCAGTACTTC

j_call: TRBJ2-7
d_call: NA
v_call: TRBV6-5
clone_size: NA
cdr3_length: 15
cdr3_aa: CASSYRRLSSYEQYF
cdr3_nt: TGTGCCAGCAGTTACCGGAGACTCAGCTCCTACGAGCAGTACTTC

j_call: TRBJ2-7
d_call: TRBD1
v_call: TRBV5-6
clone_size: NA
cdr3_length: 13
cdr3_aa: CASIVTGGNEQYF
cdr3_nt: TGTGCCAGCATCGTGACAGGGGGAAACGAGCAGTACTTC

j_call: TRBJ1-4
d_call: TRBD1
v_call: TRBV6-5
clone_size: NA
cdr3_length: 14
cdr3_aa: CAASAGTGIEKLFF
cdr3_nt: TGTGCCGCCTCGGCCGGGACAGGGATTGAAAAACTGTTTTTT

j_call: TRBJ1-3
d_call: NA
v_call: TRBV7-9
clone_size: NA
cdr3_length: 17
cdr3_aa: CASRTDRKSFSGNTIYF
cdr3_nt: TGTGCCAGCAGGACCGACAGGAAATCTTTCTCTGGAAACACCATATATTTT

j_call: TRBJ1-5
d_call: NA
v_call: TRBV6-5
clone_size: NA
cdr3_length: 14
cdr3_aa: CASRSRGGMEPQHF
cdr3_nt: TGTGCCAGCAGATCCCGAGGGGGTATGGAGCCCCAGCATTTT

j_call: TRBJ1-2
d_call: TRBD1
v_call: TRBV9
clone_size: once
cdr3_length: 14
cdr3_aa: CASSVGGGAYGYTF
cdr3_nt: TGTGCCAGCAGCGTTGGAGGGGGCGCCTATGGCTACACCTTC

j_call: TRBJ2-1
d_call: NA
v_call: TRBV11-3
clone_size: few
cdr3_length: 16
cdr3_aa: CASSSRTAGFRDEQFF
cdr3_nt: TGTGCCAGCAGCTCCCGAACAGCGGGTTTTAGGGATGAGCAGTTCTTC